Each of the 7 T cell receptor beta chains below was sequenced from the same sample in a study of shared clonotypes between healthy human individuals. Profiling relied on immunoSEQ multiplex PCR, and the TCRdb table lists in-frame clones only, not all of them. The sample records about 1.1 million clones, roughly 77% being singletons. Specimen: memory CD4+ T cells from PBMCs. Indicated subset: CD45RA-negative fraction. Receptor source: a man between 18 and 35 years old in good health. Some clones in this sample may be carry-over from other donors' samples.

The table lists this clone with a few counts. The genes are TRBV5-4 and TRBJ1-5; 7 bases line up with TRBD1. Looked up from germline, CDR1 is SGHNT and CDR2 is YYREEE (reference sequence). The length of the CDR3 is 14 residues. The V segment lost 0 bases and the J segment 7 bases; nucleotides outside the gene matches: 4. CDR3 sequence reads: CASSLGQGEQPQHF. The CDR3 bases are TGTGCCAGCAGCTTGGGACAGGGAGAACAGCCCCAGCATTTT.

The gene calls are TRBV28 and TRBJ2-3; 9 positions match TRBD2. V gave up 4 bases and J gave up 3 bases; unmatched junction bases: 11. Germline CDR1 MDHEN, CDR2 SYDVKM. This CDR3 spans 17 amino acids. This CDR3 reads CASSSPWAGGRTDTQYF. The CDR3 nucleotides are TGTGCCAGCAGTTCACCATGGGCGGGAGGGCGGACAGATACGCAGTATTTT. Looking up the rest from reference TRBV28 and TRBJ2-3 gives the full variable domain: DVKVTQSSRYLVKRTGEKVFLECVQDMDHENMFWYRQDPGLGLRLIYFSYDVKMKEKGDIPEGYSVSREKKERFSLILESASTNQTSMYLCASSSPWAGGRTDTQYFGPGTRLTVL.

The chain's CDR3 is CAYKPGVNYGYTF. CDR3 sequence (DNA): TGTGCCTACAAGCCGGGTGTCAACTATGGCTACACCTTC. The chain joins TRBV30 to TRBJ1-2, with D unresolved. Deletions cut 7 bases from V and 2 bases from J, with 14 bases between. Per germline, CDR1 GTSNPN and CDR2 SVGIG (reference sequence). This CDR3 contains 13 residues.

This chain's CDR3 is CASSFGRRETQYF. The CDR3 DNA is TGTGCCAGCAGCTTTGGACGGCGGGAGACCCAGTACTTC. The V and J genes are TRBV7-2 and TRBJ2-5; D gene ambiguous. Germline-derived CDR1 and CDR2 are SGHTA and FQGNSA. V was clipped by 3 bases and J by 5 bases, with 10 bases between them. The CDR3 spans 13 residues.

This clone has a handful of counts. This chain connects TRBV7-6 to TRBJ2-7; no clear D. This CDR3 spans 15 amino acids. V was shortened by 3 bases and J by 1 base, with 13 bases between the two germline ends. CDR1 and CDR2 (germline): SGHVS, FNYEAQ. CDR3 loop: CASSLDVGLSYEQYF. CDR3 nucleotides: TGTGCCAGCAGCTTGGACGTAGGGCTTTCCTACGAGCAGTACTTC.

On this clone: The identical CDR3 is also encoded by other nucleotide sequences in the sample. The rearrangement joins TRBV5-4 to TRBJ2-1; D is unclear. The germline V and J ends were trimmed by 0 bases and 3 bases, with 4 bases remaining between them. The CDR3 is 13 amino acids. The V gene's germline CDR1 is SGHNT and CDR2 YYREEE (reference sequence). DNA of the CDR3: TGTGCCAGCAGCTTGGTGGGCTACAATGAGCAGTTCTTC. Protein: CASSLVGYNEQFF.

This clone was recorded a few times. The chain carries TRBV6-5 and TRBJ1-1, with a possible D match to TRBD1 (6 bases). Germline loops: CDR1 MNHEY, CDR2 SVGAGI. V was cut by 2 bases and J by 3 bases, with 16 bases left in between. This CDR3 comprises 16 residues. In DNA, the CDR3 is TGTGCCAGCAGTTACGGGGGGGCGAGGAGGGACACTGAAGCTTTCTTT. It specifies CASSYGGARRDTEAFF.